The T cell receptor (beta chain) under discussion was sequenced for a study of OX40 agonist ivuxolimab in advanced cancers. Looking at the study overall: Ivuxolimab, which targeted the costimulatory receptor OX40 (CD134), was an agonistic, fully human IgG2 monoclonal antibody. Peripheral TCRbeta sequencing was intended to test whether TCR sequence diversity was altered and clonal T-cell expansion was caused by ivuxolimab. Intravenous ivuxolimab was administered to patients every 2 weeks at six dose levels: 0.01, 0.1, 0.3, 1.5, 3 and 10 mg/kg. A male proportion of almost 85% and a mean age of 60 years, ranging from about 20 to 85, were recorded for the dose-escalation cohort. Prior anti-PD-1, anti-PD-L1 or anti-CTLA-4 therapy was permitted, and checkpoint inhibitors had been received by more than 35% of dose-escalation patients. Among the 50 to 55 dose-escalation patients, 19 had hepatocellular carcinoma, around 15 melanoma, 9 renal cell carcinoma and 9 head and neck cancer. The paper reports the monotherapy dose-escalation portion (N of about 54 patients) of the phase I ivuxolimab trial. Partial responses occurred in three dose-escalation patients: two with cutaneous melanoma and one with hepatocellular carcinoma. Points the paper makes about the study in general: At doses of 0.1 to 3.0 mg/kg, clonal expansion of both CD4+ and CD8+ T cells in blood was seen between baseline and week 6. Low levels of normalized T-cell clonal expansion were also shown by some nonresponding patients. After ivuxolimab, expanded clones were on average more numerous among CD8+ T cells than among CD4+ T cells. In the 0.1-3.0 mg/kg groups, partial responders were among the patients with the lowest normalized peripheral clonal expansion, particularly in CD8+ T cells. The antigen specificity of the peripheral T cells that underwent clonal expansion was not determined.

Remarks on this clone: Its antigen has not been determined. Nothing much larger sits one base from this clone, and base qualities are not available.

V is cut by 2 bases and J by 6 bases, and the space between the germline ends is 13 bases. The CDR3 starts with the cysteine, ends with the phenylalanine, and has 14 residues. Only the CDR3 part of the read is kept: 42 bases, read in frame from the first base. CDR1 and CDR2, per the germline V gene, are MGHRA and YSYEKL. Genomic DNA was extracted from sorted cells for sequencing of the TCRbeta CDR3 region. The immunoSEQ Assay was used for sequencing of TCRbeta CDR3 regions. The table comes from immuneACCESS by way of TCRdb, which keeps in-frame sequences with V and J called. Part of the clones is missing from these tables; in studies checked, under half for an unresolved V gene and the rest for unknown reasons. In all, the sample holds 25,000 to 35,000 clones, and 81% of those were seen once. 32% of the sample is taken by the ten largest. The trial excluded patients who had a history of autoimmune disease or were on systemic immunosuppression. In every dose cohort, peripheral blood was drawn for TCR sequencing at baseline, cycle 4 day 1, and cycle 7 day 1. Samples came from an open-label, multicenter, first-in-human phase I dose-escalation trial of ivuxolimab. Adults with locally advanced or metastatic melanoma, renal cell, hepatocellular, or head and neck squamous cell carcinoma were enrolled in the trial. Before TCR sequencing, CD4+ and CD8+ T cells were separately sorted from peripheral blood.

The source is an adult with an advanced solid tumor such as melanoma, head and neck, liver or kidney cancer. The sequence links TRBV4-1 to TRBJ1-1; a tentative D call is TRBD1 (6 bases match). The source was CD4+ or CD8+ T cells sorted from blood, collected in a trial of the OX40 agonist ivuxolimab. CDR3 protein: CASSQYREMPEAFF. The DNA is as follows: TGCGCCAGCAGCCAATACAGGGAGATGCCTGAAGCTTTCTTT.